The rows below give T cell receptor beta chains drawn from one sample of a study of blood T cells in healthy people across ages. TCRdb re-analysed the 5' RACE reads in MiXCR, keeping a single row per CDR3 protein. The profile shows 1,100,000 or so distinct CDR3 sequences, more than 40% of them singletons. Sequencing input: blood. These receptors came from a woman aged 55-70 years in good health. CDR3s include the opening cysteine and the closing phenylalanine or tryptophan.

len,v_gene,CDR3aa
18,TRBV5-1,CASSLRASGPRNTYEQYF
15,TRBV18,CASSQQTGGLETQYF
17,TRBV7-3,CASSLGSGGARPNEQFF
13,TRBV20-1,CSALELSNYGYTF
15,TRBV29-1,CSVDGTRGGVDTQYF
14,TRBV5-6,CASSPSTGHGKQYF
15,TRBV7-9,CASSPAGSYNYGYTF
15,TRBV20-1,CSATGLAGPSYEQYF
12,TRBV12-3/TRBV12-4,CASSLDTGEQYF
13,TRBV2,CASTPSRANEQFF
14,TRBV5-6,CASRPGDDSYEQYF
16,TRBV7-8,CASSPRSAGGGQEQYF
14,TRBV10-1,CASSSSSGTYEQYF
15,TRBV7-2,CASSLGESSTDTQYF
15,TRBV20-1,CSAYQTSGRRNEQFF
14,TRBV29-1,CSVAAGQGNSPLHF
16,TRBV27,CASSFVGGRLNTEAFF
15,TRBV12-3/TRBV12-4,CASSFGQGWNYGYTF
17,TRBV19,CASSISGSEGSTYEQYF
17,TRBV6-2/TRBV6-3,CASSYLAGGPDTGELFF
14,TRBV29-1,CSFNKGLGQGEQYF
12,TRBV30,CAWSVLTREQFF
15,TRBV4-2,CASSQGTSGGYEQYF
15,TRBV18,CASSPFGGIGYEQYF
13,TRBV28,CASSSTRNTEAFF
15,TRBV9,CASSTGQGWNYGYTF
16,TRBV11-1,CASSSEGHTAKNIQYF
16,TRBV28,CASSPGGGMNTDTQYF
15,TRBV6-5,CASSSSGSLQESQYF
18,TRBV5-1,CASSLDGSSPSSTDTQYF
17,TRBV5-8,CASSASTSGLTYNELFF
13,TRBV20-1,CSASGRHYNEQFF
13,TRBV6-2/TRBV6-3,CASSFDPNQPQHF
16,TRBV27,CASSAQGAPLQETQYF
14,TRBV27,CASRSMDNSYEQYF
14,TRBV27,CASRARATSYEQYF
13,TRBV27,CASSLSSDNEQFF
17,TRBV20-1,CSARDLRGQPSNQPQHF
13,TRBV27,CASSFGQSNEQYF
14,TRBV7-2,CASSFLAGRYEQYF
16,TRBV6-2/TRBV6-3,CASSWHPGQGLYEQYF
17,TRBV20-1,CSASPGTSGRAYNEQFF
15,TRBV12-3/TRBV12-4,CASTPGQRLAYEQYF